This T cell receptor (beta chain) emerged from a study of CD8 T cells in ankylosing spondylitis. Study outcomes and limitations: Made up of about eight highly homologous variants, a TCR beta motif appeared characteristic of ankylosing spondylitis blood. Earlier authors reported some of these motif variants in reactive arthritis synovial fluid and blood.

Libraries of TCR beta came from quantitative 5'-RACE with molecular barcodes. Each CDR3 protein gets one entry after TCRdb re-called the 5' RACE reads with MiXCR. The sample shows 650,000 to 800,000 distinct CDR3 sequences, roughly 19% of them seen only once. There are a few counts of this clonotype. Its antigen remains unknown. V lost 2 bases and J 3 bases, leaving 11 bases between the germline ends. CDR1 and CDR2 from the germline V gene are LGHNA and YSLEER. The CDR3 runs to 15 residues. The V call is TRBV4-3, the J call TRBJ2-1; D not resolved. The source of this sequence is a male donor with ankylosing spondylitis. Sequencing was performed on blood, either unsorted or a sorted T cell fraction (not recorded which). The CDR3 loop is CASSQFVSGYNEQFF. In DNA, the CDR3 is TGCGCCAGCAGCCAATTTGTCTCGGGCTACAATGAGCAGTTCTTC.